This T cell receptor beta chain appears in the sequencing data of a study of T-cell memory formation after mild COVID-19. Across the study: Most TCR clusters belonged to a single donor.

MiXCR, run by TCRdb on the 5' RACE reads, gives a single entry per CDR3 protein. This repertoire shows 300,000 to 350,000 distinct CDR3 sequences, approximately 15% found once; its top ten account for roughly a fifth. This clonotype was picked up many times. Its antigen is not known. Study results and limitations: Pre-infection memory carried some responding clones, suggesting that cross-reactive memory joined.

The sequence came from a man aged 18 to 30 who had mild COVID-19 (a few samples of this study predate the infection). Cell type and time point are not known. The sequencing sample was made of PBMCs or a T cell subset sorted from them (not recorded which).

CDR3 sequence (DNA): TGTGCCAGCAGTTACTCAAAGGCTAACTATGGCTACACCTTC. Translation: CASSYSKANYGYTF. The chain joins TRBV6-5 to TRBJ1-2; D unresolved. This CDR3 region has 14 residues. V shed 0 bases and J shed 0 bases, with 5 bases lying between them. Germline V gene data show CDR1 as MNHEY and CDR2 as SVGAGI.